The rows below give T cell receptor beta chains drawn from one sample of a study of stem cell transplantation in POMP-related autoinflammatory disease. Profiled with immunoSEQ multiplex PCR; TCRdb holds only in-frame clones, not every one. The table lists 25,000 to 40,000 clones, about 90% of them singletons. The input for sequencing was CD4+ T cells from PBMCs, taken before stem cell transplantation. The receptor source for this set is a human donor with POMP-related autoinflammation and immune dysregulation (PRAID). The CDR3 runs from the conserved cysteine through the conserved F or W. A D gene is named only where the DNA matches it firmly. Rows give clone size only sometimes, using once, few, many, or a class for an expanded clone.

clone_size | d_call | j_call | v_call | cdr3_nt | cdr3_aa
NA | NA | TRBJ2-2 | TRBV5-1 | TGCGCCAGCAGCTTTTTCCAGGGCGGCACCGGGGAGCTGTTTTTT | CASSFFQGGTGELFF
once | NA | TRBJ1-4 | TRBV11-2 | TGTGCCAGCAGCTTAGTTAGGAATGAAAAACTGTTTTTT | CASSLVRNEKLFF
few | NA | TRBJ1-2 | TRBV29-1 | TGCAGCGTTGATAGGCCGACAGCGAACTATGGCTACACCTTC | CSVDRPTANYGYTF
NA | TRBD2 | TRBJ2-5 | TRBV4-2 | TGTGCCAGCAGCCAACCGACTAGCGGGAGGGCCGGGGAGACCCAGTACTTC | CASSQPTSGRAGETQYF
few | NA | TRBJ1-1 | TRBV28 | TGTGCCAGCAGTTCATCCGGGACACTGAACACTGAAGCTTTCTTT | CASSSSGTLNTEAFF
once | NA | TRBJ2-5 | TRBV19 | TGTGCCAGTAGCTTTGGATTCCAAGAGACCCAGTACTTC | CASSFGFQETQYF
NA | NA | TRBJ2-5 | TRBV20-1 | TGCAGTGCTTCAGAAGAGACCCAGTACTTC | CSASEETQYF
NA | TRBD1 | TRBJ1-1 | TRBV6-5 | TGTGCCAGCAGTCTCGACAGGGCCAACACTGAAGCTTTCTTT | CASSLDRANTEAFF
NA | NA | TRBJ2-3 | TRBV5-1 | TGCGCCAGCAGCCCCCGGCTAACAGCTATCCCAGATACGCAGTATTTT | CASSPRLTAIPDTQYF
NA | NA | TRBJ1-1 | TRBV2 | TGTGCCAGCAGCGACCCAGTGGGTTTGGGAGGGGACACTGAAGCTTTCTTT | CASSDPVGLGGDTEAFF
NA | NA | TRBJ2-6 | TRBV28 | TGTGCCAGCAGTTCCCCCGGGACACTCTCTGGGGCCAACGTCCTGACTTTC | CASSSPGTLSGANVLTF
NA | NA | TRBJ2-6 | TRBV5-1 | TGCGCCAGCAGCCACCGGGGGACTGGGGCCAACGTCCTGACTTTC | CASSHRGTGANVLTF
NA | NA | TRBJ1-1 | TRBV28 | TGTGCCAGCAGTTCCCTTCAAGGACACCCTTTGTTAGCTTTCTTT | CASSSLQGHPLLAFF
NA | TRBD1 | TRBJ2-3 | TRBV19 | TGTGCCAGTAGGAACCGGGACAGGGGTGCAGATACGCAGTATTTT | CASRNRDRGADTQYF
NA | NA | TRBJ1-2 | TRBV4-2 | TGTGCCAGCAGCCAAGGAGGGGGAAACTATGGCTACACCTTC | CASSQGGGNYGYTF
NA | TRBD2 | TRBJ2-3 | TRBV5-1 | TGCGCCAGCAGCTTGTCTGTCCGAGTGGGGGGGATCACAGATACGCAGTATTTT | CASSLSVRVGGITDTQYF
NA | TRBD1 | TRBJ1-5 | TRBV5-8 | TGTGCCAGCAGCTTGGCAGGGGGTGGGCAGCCCCAGCATTTT | CASSLAGGGQPQHF
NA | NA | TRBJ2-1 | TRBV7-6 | TGTGCCAGCAGCTCCGGGATATACAATGAGCAGTTCTTC | CASSSGIYNEQFF
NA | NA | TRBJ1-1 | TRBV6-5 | TGTGCCAGCAGTTGGGGAGGGACTGAAGCTTTCTTT | CASSWGGTEAFF
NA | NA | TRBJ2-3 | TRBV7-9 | TGTGCCAGCAGCTCCCGACGAGGTTCTAGCACAGATACGCAGTATTTT | CASSSRRGSSTDTQYF
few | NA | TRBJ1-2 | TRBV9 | TGTGCCAGCAGCGTAGACCGCGGGGGCTATGGCTACACCTTC | CASSVDRGGYGYTF
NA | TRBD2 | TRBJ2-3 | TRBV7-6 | TGTGCCAGCAGCTTGGGTAGCGGGGGGGACTTGGCAGATACGCAGTATTTT | CASSLGSGGDLADTQYF
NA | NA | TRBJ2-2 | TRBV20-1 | TGCAGTGCCGGGGGAGGCGGGGAGCTGTTTTTT | CSAGGGGELFF
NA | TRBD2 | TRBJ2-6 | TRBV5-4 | TGTGCCAGCAGCAAAACACGACTAGCGGGGATCTCTGGGGCCAACGTCCTGACTTTC | CASSKTRLAGISGANVLTF
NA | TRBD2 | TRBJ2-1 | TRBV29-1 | TGCAGCGTTGAGACTAGCGGGGGCACCTACAATGAGCAGTTCTTC | CSVETSGGTYNEQFF
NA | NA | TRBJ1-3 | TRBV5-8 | TGTGCCAGCAGCTTGGAAGTGGCACGCCATGGAAACACCATATATTTT | CASSLEVARHGNTIYF
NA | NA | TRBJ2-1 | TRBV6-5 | TGTGCCAGCAGTTACGTCCCAGGCGGGGCTAACAATGAGCAGTTCTTC | CASSYVPGGANNEQFF
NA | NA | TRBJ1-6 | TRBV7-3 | TGTGCCAGCAGCTTACTGGGGGGCGAAGGTTCACCCCTCCACTTT | CASSLLGGEGSPLHF
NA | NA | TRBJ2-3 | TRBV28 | TGTGCCAGCAGTCCCGGAACGGGAGATACGCAGTATTTT | CASSPGTGDTQYF
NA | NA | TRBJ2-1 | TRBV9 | TGTGCCAGCAGCGTAGGGCAGAGCTCCTACAATGAGCAGTTCTTC | CASSVGQSSYNEQFF
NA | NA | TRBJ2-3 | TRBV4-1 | TGCGCCAGCAGCCAAGCGTACAGTTTCACAGATACGCAGTATTTT | CASSQAYSFTDTQYF
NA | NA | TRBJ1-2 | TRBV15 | TGTGCCACCACGAGGGGGAGGACCTATGGCTACACCTTC | CATTRGRTYGYTF
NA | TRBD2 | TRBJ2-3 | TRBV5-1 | TGCGCCAGCAGCCCCCCGACTAGCGGGGTAACAGATACGCAGTATTTT | CASSPPTSGVTDTQYF
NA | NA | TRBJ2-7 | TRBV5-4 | TGTGCCAGCAGCCTCCGGGACATTTCCTACGAGCAGTACTTC | CASSLRDISYEQYF
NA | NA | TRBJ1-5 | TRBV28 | TGTGCCAGCAGGGGGGGCTACCATAGCAATCAGCCCCAGCATTTT | CASRGGYHSNQPQHF
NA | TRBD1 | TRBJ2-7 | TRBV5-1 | TGCGCCAGCAGCTTGAGTAGGGGGCACTACGAGCAGTACTTC | CASSLSRGHYEQYF
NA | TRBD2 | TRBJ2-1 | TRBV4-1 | TGCGCCAGCAGCCTATATTCTCTAGCGGACAATGAGCAGTTCTTC | CASSLYSLADNEQFF
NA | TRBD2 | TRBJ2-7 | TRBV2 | TGTGCCAGCAGTGATGCGACTAGCGGAACCTACGAGCAGTACTTC | CASSDATSGTYEQYF
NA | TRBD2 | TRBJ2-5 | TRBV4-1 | TGCGCCAGCAGCCCGGGACTAGCGGGGGGGCGGGAGACCCAGTACTTC | CASSPGLAGGRETQYF
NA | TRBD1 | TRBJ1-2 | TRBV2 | TGTGCCAGCAGGGCGGGACAGGACTATGGCTACACCTTC | CASRAGQDYGYTF
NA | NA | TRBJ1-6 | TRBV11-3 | TGTGCCAGCAGCTTACCGACCGCAGGGAGCGATAATTCACCCCTCCACTTT | CASSLPTAGSDNSPLHF
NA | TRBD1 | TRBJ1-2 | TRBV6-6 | TGTGCCAGCAGTCCACAGGGGTTAGGGTATGGCTACACCTTC | CASSPQGLGYGYTF
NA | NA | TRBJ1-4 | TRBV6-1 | TGTGCCAGCACCGGCAGGGCCACTAATGAAAAACTGTTTTTT | CASTGRATNEKLFF
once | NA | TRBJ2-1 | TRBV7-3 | TGTGCCAGCAGCTTAACTCCTCTATACAATGAGCAGTTCTTC | CASSLTPLYNEQFF
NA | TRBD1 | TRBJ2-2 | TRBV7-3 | TGTGCCAGCAGCACAAAGACAGGGAGAAAAACCGGGGAGCTGTTTTTT | CASSTKTGRKTGELFF
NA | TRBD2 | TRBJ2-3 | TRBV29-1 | TGCAGCGCCGGGGGGGCAGGGCTGGCAGATACGCAGTATTTT | CSAGGAGLADTQYF
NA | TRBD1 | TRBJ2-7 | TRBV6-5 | TGTGCCAGCAGTCTTGAGGGGGCTTCTGTGGAGCAGTACTTC | CASSLEGASVEQYF
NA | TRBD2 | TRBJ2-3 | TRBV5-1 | TGCGCCAGCTGTCAGCGGGATGGCGCAGATACGCAGTATTTT | CASCQRDGADTQYF
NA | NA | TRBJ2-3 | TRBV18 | TGTGCCAGCTCACCCTATTCGGACACAGATACGCAGTATTTT | CASSPYSDTDTQYF
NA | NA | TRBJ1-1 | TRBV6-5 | TGTGCCAGCAAGGGGGGGCGAGAAGCTTTCTTT | CASKGGREAFF
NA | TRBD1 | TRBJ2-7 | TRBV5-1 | TGCGCCAGCAGCTGGCGACAGGGAAGGCCCTACGAGCAGTACTTC | CASSWRQGRPYEQYF
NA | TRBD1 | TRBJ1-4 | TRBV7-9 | TGTGCCAGCAGCTTGGACAGGGGTGAAAAACTGTTTTTT | CASSLDRGEKLFF
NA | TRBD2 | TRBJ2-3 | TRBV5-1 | TGCGCCAGCAGCTTAAAAACTAGCGGGGGCACAGATACGCAGTATTTT | CASSLKTSGGTDTQYF
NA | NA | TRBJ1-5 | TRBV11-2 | TGTGCCAGCATCCTTAAACGGCAGGGGCGAAGGCCCCAGCATTTT | CASILKRQGRRPQHF
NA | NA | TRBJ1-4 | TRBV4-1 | TGCGCCAGCAGCCAAGGGGCCCTGGGGGGTGAAAAACTGTTTTTT | CASSQGALGGEKLFF
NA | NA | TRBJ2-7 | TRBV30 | TGTGCCTGGCAACGGGGAAGGGGGAGTCTTGGCTACGAGCAGTACTTC | CAWQRGRGSLGYEQYF
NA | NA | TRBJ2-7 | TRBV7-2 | TGTGCCAGCAGCTTAGTCGAGGGAGGATACGAGCAGTACTTC | CASSLVEGGYEQYF